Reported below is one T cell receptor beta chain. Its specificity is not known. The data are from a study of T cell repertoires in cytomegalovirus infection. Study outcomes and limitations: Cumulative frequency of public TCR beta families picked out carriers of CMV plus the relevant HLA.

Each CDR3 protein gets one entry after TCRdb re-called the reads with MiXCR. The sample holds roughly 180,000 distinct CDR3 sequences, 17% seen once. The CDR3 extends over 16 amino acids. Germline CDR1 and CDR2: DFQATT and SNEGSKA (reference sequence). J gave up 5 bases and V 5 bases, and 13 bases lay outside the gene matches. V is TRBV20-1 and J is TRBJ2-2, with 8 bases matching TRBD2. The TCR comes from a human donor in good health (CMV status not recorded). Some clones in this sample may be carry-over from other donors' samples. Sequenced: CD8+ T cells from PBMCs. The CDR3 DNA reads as TGCAGTGCTGGCCGAGTAGGGACTAGAAGGACCGGGGAGCTGTTTTTT. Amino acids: CSAGRVGTRRTGELFF.